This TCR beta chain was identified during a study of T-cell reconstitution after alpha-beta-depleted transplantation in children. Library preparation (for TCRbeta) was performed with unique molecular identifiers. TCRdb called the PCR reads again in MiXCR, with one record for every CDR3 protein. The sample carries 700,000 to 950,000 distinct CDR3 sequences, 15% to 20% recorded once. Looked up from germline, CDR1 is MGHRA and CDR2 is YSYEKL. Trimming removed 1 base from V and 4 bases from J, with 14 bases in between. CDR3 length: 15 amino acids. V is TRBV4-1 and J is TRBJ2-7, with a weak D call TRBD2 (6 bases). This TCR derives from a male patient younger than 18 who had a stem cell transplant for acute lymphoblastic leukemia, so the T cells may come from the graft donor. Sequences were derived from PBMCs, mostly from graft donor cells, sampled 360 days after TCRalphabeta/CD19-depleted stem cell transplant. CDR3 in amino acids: CASSQGGGTLYEQYF. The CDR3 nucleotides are TGCGCCAGCAGCCAAGGCGGCGGGACTCTTTACGAGCAGTACTTC.